Shown below are 12 T cell receptor beta chains from a single sample sequenced in a study of blood T cells in healthy people across ages. A second PCR of about 6 to 11 cycles used a sample-barcoded 5' primer and a J-beta primer mix. TCRdb processed the 5' RACE reads anew with MiXCR; each CDR3 protein has one entry. This table holds about 640,000 distinct CDR3 sequences, about 30% found once. Material for sequencing was blood. The source of these receptors is a woman aged 80 or over in good health.

This clonotype was seen many times. The chain links TRBV7-2 to TRBJ2-7; D perhaps matches TRBD2 (6 bases). CDR1 SGHTA and CDR2 FQGNSA come from the germline V gene. The CDR3 has 14 residues. Trimming removed 5 bases at V and 3 bases at J, with 14 bases between. This CDR3 reads CASSRAGLFYEQYF. Written as DNA, the CDR3 is TGTGCCAGCAGCCGCGCGGGACTCTTCTACGAGCAGTACTTC.

This clonotype showed up many times. The genes are TRBV7-2 and TRBJ1-5, with D possibly TRBD1 on 6 matching bases. CDR1 and CDR2 from the germline V gene are SGHTA and FQGNSA. The V end was cut by 5 bases, the J end by 3 bases, with 11 bases between. The CDR3 runs to 14 residues. The CDR3 spells CASSPGQLNQPQHF. The CDR3 coding sequence is TGTGCCAGCAGCCCCGGACAGCTCAATCAGCCCCAGCATTTT.

This clonotype was seen repeatedly, ten times or more. This rearrangement joins TRBV7-2 to TRBJ2-7; TRBD1 matches at 7 bases. Germline CDR1 is SGHTA and CDR2 is FQGNSA. This CDR3 is built from 16 residues. V dropped 1 base and J dropped 7; count of bases not matched to a gene: 13. The DNA for the CDR3 is TGTGCCAGCAGCTTAGACTTTGGGACAGCTCGTTTGGAGCAGTACTTC. Translated: CASSLDFGTARLEQYF.

This chain links TRBV12-3 or TRBV12-4 with TRBJ1-3; possibly TRBD1 for D (6 bases). V gave up 5 bases and J gave up 4 bases, with 9 bases separating them. There are 13 residues in the CDR3. CDR3 nucleotides: TGTGCCAGCAGTGCCACAGGGGGAAACACCATATATTTT. This codes for CASSATGGNTIYF.

This clonotype was recorded many times. A single base separates this from a much larger clone, so it may be a read error. The CDR3 coding sequence is TGTGCCAGCAGCTGGTTTGGGGTTGGGGACATTCAGTACTTC. Protein product: CASSWFGVGDIQYF. The J gene is TRBJ2-4, the V gene TRBV5-6, with D unresolved. Germline CDR1 reads SGHDT; CDR2 reads YYEEEE. V was shortened by 3 bases and J by 8 bases, with 15 bases between the two germline ends. The CDR3 is made up of 14 amino acids.

Remarks on this clonotype: With a much larger clone just one base away, this may be a read error. V usage is TRBV7-8 and J usage is TRBJ2-3, with D possibly being TRBD1 (6 bases). CDR3 size: 15 residues. Germline assignment: CDR1 SGHVS and CDR2 FQNEAQ. CDR3 nucleotides: TGTGCCAGCAGTCCACCGACAGGCGCCACAGATGCGCAGTATTTT. Translated, it gives CASSPPTGATDAQYF.

This clonotype has a count of ten or more. J is TRBJ2-7 and V is TRBV5-1, with 7 nucleotides matching TRBD2. The V gene's germline CDR1 is SGHRS and CDR2 YFSETQ. J lost 5 bases, V lost 0 bases, and 5 bases had no gene match. This CDR3 is built from 14 residues. CDR3 sequence: CASSLGLGGDEQYF. The CDR3 nucleotides read TGCGCCAGCAGCTTGGGCTTGGGGGGGGACGAGCAGTACTTC.

CDR3 in DNA: TGTGCCAGCAGCCTTACAGGGAGGCAGACCCAGTACTTC. Its translation: CASSLTGRQTQYF. The chain couples TRBV14 to TRBJ2-4, with D possibly called TRBD1 or TRBD2 (6 bases each). The DNA end lines up better with TRBJ2-5; the J call may be wrong. Looked up from germline, CDR1 is SGHDN and CDR2 is FVKESK. The CDR3 length is 13 residues.

The chain has TRBV7-2 and TRBJ1-2; D is undetermined. V gave up 5 bases and J gave up 2 bases, with 15 bases separating them. The CDR3 runs 15 residues. Germline V gene lookup returns CDR1 SGHTA and CDR2 FQGNSA. CDR3 bases: TGTGCCAGCAGCGAAATGGGAGGGTCCAACTATGGCTACACCTTC. Amino acids: CASSEMGGSNYGYTF.

This clonotype was found a few times. This chain joins TRBV5-4 and TRBJ2-4; D is perhaps TRBD1 (5 bases). The germline V gene encodes CDR1 SGHNT and CDR2 YYREEE (reference sequence). The CDR3 spans 15 residues. Trimming took 3 bases from V and 2 from J, leaving 12 bases between them. CDR3 amino acids: CASSSPRESKNIQYF. CDR3 bases: TGTGCCAGCAGCTCCCCCAGGGAATCCAAAAACATTCAGTACTTC.

This clonotype was detected many times. This chain joins TRBV4-3 and TRBJ2-1; D gene uncertain. V dropped 0 bases and J dropped 7 bases, with 16 bases sitting between them. From germline, CDR1 is LGHNA and CDR2 YSLEER. This CDR3 has 16 residues. DNA for the CDR3: TGCGCCAGCAGCCAAGATGCTGGGCTAGGGCGGAATGAGCAGTTCTTC. Encoded protein: CASSQDAGLGRNEQFF.

This clonotype was picked up many times. The chain employs TRBV13 and TRBJ2-4; 7 bases align to TRBD1. Germline CDR1 reads PRHDT; CDR2 reads FYEKMQ (reference sequence). The CDR3 is made up of 14 amino acids. Unmatched junction bases numbered 7, after V lost 5 bases and J lost 6 bases. The CDR3 DNA sequence: TGTGCCAGCAGCGTCCGACAGGGTCTAAACATTCAGTACTTC. It yields the protein CASSVRQGLNIQYF.